The rows below give T cell receptor beta chains drawn from one sample of a study of T cells in Graves' hyperthyroidism and ophthalmopathy. Each CDR3 protein is one row after TCRdb ran MiXCR on the multiplex PCR reads. The sample includes a few hundred thousand distinct CDR3 sequences, around 14% of them seen just once. The material sequenced was blood. The receptor set was obtained from a young woman with Graves' hyperthyroidism. Both conserved end residues are part of each CDR3. The D gene is left open where the match is weak. Size is omitted from some rows. Given values are once, few, many or a class for expanded clones.

J gene | clone size | V gene | D gene | CDR3 protein | CDR3 DNA
TRBJ1-5 | NA | TRBV5-5 | TRBD1 | CASSSRTGRPQHF | TGTGCCAGCAGCTCCCGGACAGGCCGGCCCCAGCATTTT
TRBJ2-5 | few | TRBV25-1 | NA | CASSGYRGPRETQYF | TGTGCCAGCAGTGGGTATCGAGGACCCCGGGAGACCCAGTACTTC
TRBJ2-3 | NA | TRBV6-9 | TRBD2 | CASSRLAGPSTDTQYF | TGCGCCAGCAGTCGACTAGCGGGTCCTAGCACAGATACGCAGTATTTT
TRBJ1-4 | NA | TRBV2 | NA | CASSILGPGTNEKLFF | TGTGCCAGCAGTATTCTGGGACCTGGGACTAATGAAAAACTGTTTTTT
TRBJ2-7 | many | TRBV30 | NA | CASGGGTEYEQYF | TGTGCGTCTGGAGGTGGTACCGAATACGAGCAGTACTTC
TRBJ2-2 | NA | TRBV10-3 | NA | CAISFELQNTGELFF | TGTGCCATCAGTTTTGAACTTCAGAACACCGGGGAGCTGTTTTTT
TRBJ2-1 | many | TRBV24-1 | TRBD2 | CATSDKTSGRIHEQFF | TGTGCCACCAGTGATAAGACTAGCGGGAGAATCCATGAGCAGTTCTTC
TRBJ2-6 | NA | TRBV5-6 | NA | CASSLVSGSGGANVLTF | TGTGCCAGCAGCTTGGTTTCAGGGTCTGGGGGGGCCAACGTCCTGACTTTC
TRBJ2-3 | many | TRBV7-8 | TRBD2 | CASSSSTSGRSTDTQYF | TGTGCCAGCAGCTCCTCGACTAGCGGGAGAAGCACAGATACGCAGTATTTT
TRBJ2-7 | NA | TRBV4-1 | NA | CASSHAQGYEQYF | TGCGCCAGCAGCCATGCACAGGGCTACGAGCAGTACTTC
TRBJ2-7 | NA | TRBV7-3 | TRBD1 | CASSITGQSYEQYF | TGTGCCAGCAGCATAACGGGACAGAGCTACGAGCAGTACTTC
TRBJ2-5 | many | TRBV12-3/TRBV12-4 | TRBD1 | CASRATGGGETQYF | TGTGCCAGCAGGGCGACAGGGGGCGGAGAGACCCAGTACTTC